The 11 T cell receptor beta chains below come from one sample, sequenced in a study of neoadjuvant nivolumab and ipilimumab in lung cancer. The data were produced by immunoSEQ multiplex PCR, yet TCRdb's version contains in-frame clones alone and is incomplete. The data show about 38,000 clones, about 91% seen once. The sample was peripheral blood, taken before neoadjuvant nivolumab, alone or with ipilimumab. These receptors were collected from an adult with non-small cell lung cancer.

V is TRBV5-1 and J is TRBJ2-3; TRBD2 matches 14 bases. After removal of 6 bases from V and 5 bases from J, the junction contained 8 bases not matched to a gene. The CDR3 covers 16 residues. The V gene's germline CDR1 is SGHRS and CDR2 YFSETQ. The CDR3 bases are TGCGCCAGCACCCGGGGACTAGCGGGAGAGGTAGATACGCAGTATTTT. It specifies CASTRGLAGEVDTQYF.

V is TRBV7-2 and J is TRBJ2-3, with D tentatively TRBD1 (6 bases). V was cut by 4 bases and J by 2 bases, with 13 bases left in between. This CDR3 spans 15 amino acids. CDR1 and CDR2 (germline): SGHTA, FQGNSA. The CDR3 coding sequence is TGTGCCAGCAGCTATGGACAGCATTCCACAGATACGCAGTATTTT. It encodes CASSYGQHSTDTQYF.

The J gene is TRBJ2-7, the V gene TRBV7-6, with D perhaps TRBD1 (6 bases). The CDR3 has 16 amino acids. Trimming removed 2 bases from V and 1 base from J, with 15 bases in between. Germline V gives CDR1 SGHVS, CDR2 FNYEAQ. The CDR3 sequence: CASSLIPQGSSYEQYF. For the CDR3, the DNA is TGTGCCAGCAGCTTAATTCCGCAGGGGTCGTCCTACGAGCAGTACTTC.

The rearrangement uses TRBV19 and TRBJ2-7; TRBD1 might be the D (5 bases). The CDR3 has 12 residues. CDR1 and CDR2 from the germline V gene are LNHDA and SQIVND (reference sequence). The V end was cut by 11 bases, the J end by 4 bases, with 15 bases between. This CDR3 reads CAGPRVSYEQYF. The DNA of the CDR3 is TGTGCCGGACCCAGGGTTTCATACGAGCAGTACTTC.

The genes are TRBV2 and TRBJ2-5; no clear D. The V gene's germline CDR1 is SNHLY and CDR2 FYNNEI. The CDR3 totals 10 residues. With 7 bases removed from V and 5 bases from J, the gap between germline ends came to 5 bases. CDR3: CASNRETQYF. The CDR3, as DNA: TGTGCCAGCAACCGGGAGACCCAGTACTTC.

This clone was observed a few times. This sequence joins TRBV11-3 and TRBJ2-7; the D is unclear. Germline lookup yields CDR1 SGHNT and CDR2 YENEEA. The CDR3 contains 14 residues. V was shortened by 0 bases and J by 3 bases, with 9 bases between the two germline ends. This CDR3 reads CASSLEGSNYEQYF. Written as DNA, the CDR3 is TGTGCCAGCAGCTTAGAAGGCTCTAACTACGAGCAGTACTTC.

This chain links TRBV4-2 with TRBJ2-7; D possibly corresponds to TRBD2 (6 bases). This CDR3 is 16 amino acids long. From germline, CDR1 is LGHNA and CDR2 YNFKEQ. Between the trimmed V and J ends, which lost 0 bases and 5 bases, there was a span of 17 bases. CDR3 loop: CASSQEAAGTINEQYF. DNA for the CDR3: TGTGCCAGCAGCCAAGAAGCGGCGGGAACGATCAACGAGCAGTACTTC.

This sequence joins TRBV11-3 and TRBJ1-1, with TRBD1 as a possible D gene (6 bases). CDR1 is SGHNT and CDR2 is YENEEA in the germline V gene. This CDR3 is built from 13 residues. V lost 6 bases and J lost 5, with 13 bases in between. The CDR3 here is CASSHSGTTEAFF. The CDR3, as DNA: TGTGCCAGCAGTCATTCGGGGACAACTGAAGCTTTCTTT.

The chain links TRBV27 to TRBJ2-7; TRBD1 matches at 9 bases. Germline trimming cut 6 bases from V and 4 bases from J; bases unmatched to any gene: 4. The CDR3 runs to 13 residues. Germline CDR1 is MNHEY and CDR2 is SMNVEV (reference sequence). The CDR3 DNA is TGTGCCAGCAGGGACAGGGGAGCATACGAGCAGTACTTC. This codes for CASRDRGAYEQYF.

This chain joins TRBV30 and TRBJ2-7; D is ambiguous. The CDR3 runs 14 residues. Per germline, CDR1 GTSNPN and CDR2 SVGIG (reference sequence). The V and J ends lost 3 bases and 5 bases respectively, with 17 bases between them. In DNA, the CDR3 is TGTGCCTGGAGCATCGGCCCCGCGCGGAACGAGCAGTACTTC. Amino acid sequence: CAWSIGPARNEQYF. The whole variable domain, filled in from reference TRBV30 and TRBJ2-7, reads SQTIHQWPATLVQPVGSPLSLECTVEGTSNPNLYWYRQAAGRGLQLLFYSVGIGQISSEVPQNLSASRPQDRQFILSSKKLLLSDSGFYLCAWSIGPARNEQYFGPGTRLTVT.

The V call is TRBV11-1, the J call TRBJ2-5; D call uncertain. V was clipped by 5 bases and J by 1 base, with 11 bases between them. This CDR3 contains 14 residues. Germline V gene lookup returns CDR1 SGHAT and CDR2 FQDESV (reference sequence). The CDR3: CASSAIGIQETQYF. For the CDR3, the DNA is TGTGCCAGCAGCGCTATAGGGATCCAAGAGACCCAGTACTTC.